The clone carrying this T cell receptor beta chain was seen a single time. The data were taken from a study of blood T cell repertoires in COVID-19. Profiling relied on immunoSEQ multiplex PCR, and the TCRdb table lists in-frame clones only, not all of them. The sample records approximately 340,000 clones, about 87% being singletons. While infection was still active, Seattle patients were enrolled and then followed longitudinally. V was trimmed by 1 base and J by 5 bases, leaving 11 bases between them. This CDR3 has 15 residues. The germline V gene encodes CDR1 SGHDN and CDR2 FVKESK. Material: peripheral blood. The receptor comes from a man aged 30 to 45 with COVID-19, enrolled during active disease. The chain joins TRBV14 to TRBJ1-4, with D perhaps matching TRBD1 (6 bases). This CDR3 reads CASSQVPGANEKLFF. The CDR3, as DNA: TGTGCCAGCAGCCAAGTGCCAGGGGCAAATGAAAAACTGTTTTTT.